The next 15 T cell receptor beta chains were all read from a single sample in a study of T cells in Graves' hyperthyroidism and ophthalmopathy. Amplification targeted TCR beta CDR3 regions from RNA transcripts. Using the HTBI primer set, a first-round RT-PCR was run on the TCR CDR3. In TCRdb, the multiplex PCR reads were re-called with MiXCR into one record per CDR3 protein. The repertoire holds roughly 280,000 distinct CDR3 sequences, with 17% as singletons. The sample consisted of blood. These receptors were obtained from a woman aged 55-70 years with Graves' ophthalmopathy.

This chain connects TRBV10-2 to TRBJ2-7; D may correspond to TRBD1 or TRBD2 (5 bases each). The CDR3 is made up of 14 amino acids. Trimming took off 4 bases at V and 6 bases at J, with 16 bases between the two ends. Per germline, CDR1 WSHSY and CDR2 SAAADI. CDR3 sequence reads: CASSVVQGPTEQYF. The CDR3 bases are TGCGCCAGCAGTGTCGTTCAGGGACCTACCGAGCAGTACTTC.

This clonotype was observed many times. This chain joins TRBV7-9 and TRBJ2-3; TRBD1 or TRBD2 may be the D gene (5 bases each). The CDR3 consists of 13 residues. V gave up 2 bases and J gave up 6 bases, with 9 bases separating them. The germline V gene has CDR1 SEHNR and CDR2 FQNEAQ (reference sequence). Written as DNA, the CDR3 is TGTGCCAGCAGCTTAATGGGGACGGATACGCAGTATTTT. Translated, it gives CASSLMGTDTQYF.

This clonotype was seen many times. V usage is TRBV30 and J usage is TRBJ1-5; D unclear. The CDR3 has 13 amino acids. The V gene's germline CDR1 is GTSNPN and CDR2 SVGIG (reference sequence). The V gene lost 5 bases and the J gene lost 2 bases, with 10 bases spanning the gap. The CDR3 loop reads CAWSPSGNQPQHF. CDR3 sequence (DNA): TGTGCCTGGTCCCCCTCGGGCAATCAGCCCCAGCATTTT. The whole variable domain, filled in from reference TRBV30 and TRBJ1-5, reads SQTIHQWPATLVQPVGSPLSLECTVEGTSNPNLYWYRQAAGRGLQLLFYSVGIGQISSEVPQNLSASRPQDRQFILSSKKLLLSDSGFYLCAWSPSGNQPQHFGDGTRLSIL.

This clonotype was observed many times. The CDR3 here is CASSPPAWGRNSYEQYF. The CDR3 DNA reads as TGTGCCAGCTCACCACCCGCCTGGGGGCGGAACTCCTACGAGCAGTACTTC. The chain employs TRBV18 and TRBJ2-7, with a possible D match to TRBD1 (6 bases). Germline V lookup: CDR1 KGHSH, CDR2 LQKENI. This CDR3 has 17 residues. Trimming removed 0 bases at V and 0 bases at J, with 15 bases between.

This clonotype was seen a handful of times. The chain recombines TRBV7-9 with TRBJ2-2; D unresolved. The CDR3 runs 11 residues. Germline V lookup: CDR1 SEHNR, CDR2 FQNEAQ (reference sequence). Trimming took off 5 bases at V and 7 bases at J, with 5 bases between the two ends. In DNA form, the CDR3 reads TGTGCCAGCAGCCAGTTCGGGGAGCTGTTTTTT. Translation gives CASSQFGELFF. Complete variable domain (other parts from reference TRBV7-9 and TRBJ2-2): DTGVSQNPRHKITKRGQNVTFRCDPISEHNRLYWYRQTLGQGPEFLTYFQNEAQLEKSRLLSDRFSAERPKGSFSTLEIQRTEQGDSAMYLCASSQFGELFFGEGSRLTVL.

This clonotype was seen only a few times. The chain is built from TRBV20-1 and TRBJ1-5, with a possible D match to TRBD1 (5 bases). Germline V lookup: CDR1 DFQATT, CDR2 SNEGSKA (reference sequence). The CDR3 is 14 residues long. V was clipped by 6 bases and J by 1 base, with 13 bases between them. The CDR3 here is CSAVGRASNQPQHF. The CDR3 region has the DNA TGCAGTGCGGTGGGACGGGCGAGCAATCAGCCCCAGCATTTT.

This clonotype appeared many times. This chain uses TRBV28 with TRBJ1-1; D is unclear. The CDR3 has 12 amino acids. CDR1 and CDR2 (germline): MDHEN, SYDVKM. Trimming stripped 3 bases from V and 7 bases from J, with 9 bases between. CDR3 sequence (DNA): TGTGCCAGCAGTTTTCAGGTGGGTGAAGCTTTCTTT. Residues: CASSFQVGEAFF.

This clonotype was recorded a few times. J is TRBJ2-1 and V is TRBV7-6; D may be TRBD2 (6 bases). The V gene lost 4 bases and the J gene lost 4 bases, with 11 bases spanning the gap. The germline CDR1 and CDR2 sequences are SGHVS and FNYEAQ. This CDR3 is built from 14 residues. The chain's CDR3 is CASSSLAGYNEQFF. In nucleotides, the CDR3 is TGTGCCAGCAGCTCCCTCGCGGGGTACAATGAGCAGTTCTTC.

This clonotype was counted at least ten times. V usage is TRBV11-2 and J usage is TRBJ2-7, with 15 bases lining up with TRBD2. This CDR3 spans 16 amino acids. The V gene's germline CDR1 is SGHAT and CDR2 FQNNGV. With V trimmed by 6 bases and J by 4 bases, 7 bases remained unmatched. In DNA, the CDR3 is TGTGCCAGCAGTCCAGGACTAGCGGGGGGGCGATACGAGCAGTACTTC. Protein sequence: CASSPGLAGGRYEQYF.

The chain links TRBV6-1 to TRBJ2-7; 8 bases fit TRBD1. Germline lookup yields CDR1 MNHNS and CDR2 SASEGT. This CDR3 has 14 amino acids. Trimming removed 7 bases from V and 2 bases from J; junction bases left unmatched: 7. The DNA of the CDR3 is TGTGCCAGCAAGTTTGGGACAGGTGCCTACGAGCAGTACTTC. Amino acid sequence: CASKFGTGAYEQYF.

The rearrangement uses TRBV7-2 and TRBJ2-7; 9 nucleotides agree with TRBD1. The CDR3 covers 17 residues. Germline values: CDR1 SGHTA, CDR2 FQGNSA. V was pared by 2 bases and J by 2 bases, with 10 bases of the junction left unmatched. DNA of the CDR3: TGTGCCAGCAGCTTATCCGCAACCGGGACAGGGACCTACGAGCAGTACTTC. It specifies CASSLSATGTGTYEQYF.

This clonotype was observed a handful of times. The V and J genes are TRBV12-3 or TRBV12-4 and TRBJ1-2, with a tentative D call TRBD1 (5 bases). The ends were cut back, 4 bases at V and 1 base at J, with 13 bases in the middle. There are 15 residues in the CDR3. The chain's CDR3 is CASSSRDGGNYGYTF. The CDR3 DNA is TGTGCCAGCAGTTCAAGGGACGGGGGTAACTATGGCTACACCTTC.

The J gene is TRBJ2-7, the V gene TRBV7-2, with D possibly TRBD1 on 6 matching bases. V was clipped by 5 bases and J by 2 bases, with 16 bases between them. The CDR3 runs 15 residues. Germline V gives CDR1 SGHTA, CDR2 FQGNSA. DNA for the CDR3: TGTGCCAGCAGCATATCTACGGACAGTACCTACGAGCAGTACTTC. Translation gives CASSISTDSTYEQYF.

This clonotype came up a few times. The chain recombines TRBV19 with TRBJ2-1; TRBD1 matches at 9 bases. CDR1 and CDR2 (germline): LNHDA, SQIVND (reference sequence). V lost 9 bases and J lost 7; bases outside the gene matches: 10. The CDR3 is 14 amino acids. CDR3: CASADRGLVNEQFF. The CDR3 DNA reads TGTGCCAGCGCGGACAGGGGTTTGGTTAATGAGCAGTTCTTC.

This clonotype was counted many times. V and J are TRBV4-1 and TRBJ2-1, with D unclear. V dropped 0 bases and J dropped 3 bases, with 18 bases sitting between them. CDR1 and CDR2 (germline): MGHRA, YSYEKL. The CDR3 is made up of 18 amino acids. The chain's CDR3 is CASSQDFAASRRYNEQFF. The CDR3 DNA reads TGCGCCAGCAGCCAAGATTTCGCGGCATCCCGGCGCTACAATGAGCAGTTCTTC.